This entry lists 2 T cell receptor beta chains sequenced from one sample in a study of T cells in Graves' hyperthyroidism and ophthalmopathy. RNA transcripts provided the source from which TCR beta CDR3 regions were amplified. The study used the HTBI primer set for a first-round RT-PCR of the TCR CDR3. From the multiplex PCR reads, TCRdb called clonotypes with MiXCR, one entry per CDR3 protein. The sample includes roughly 530,000 distinct CDR3 sequences, approximately 17% of them seen just once. The sequenced sample was blood. The receptor set was obtained from a woman aged 18-30 years with Graves' ophthalmopathy.

This clonotype was recorded at least ten times. The chain employs TRBV28 and TRBJ2-1, with 13 bases that match TRBD2. CDR3 size: 16 residues. Germline-derived CDR1 and CDR2 are MDHEN and SYDVKM. V lost 5 bases and J lost 6; bases outside the gene matches: 7. CDR3 amino acids: CASSPIGTSGVNEQFF. In DNA form, the CDR3 reads TGTGCCAGCAGTCCGATAGGGACTAGCGGGGTCAATGAGCAGTTCTTC.

This clonotype was seen repeatedly, ten times or more. The gene calls are TRBV7-8 and TRBJ2-5, with TRBD2 matching over 8 bases. This CDR3 has 16 amino acids. Per germline, CDR1 SGHVS and CDR2 FQNEAQ. V lost 0 bases to trimming and J lost 5 bases; unmatched junction nucleotides: 8. CDR3 in DNA: TGTGCCAGCAGCTTAGCGCGGTTAGCGGGGCGGGAGACCCAGTACTTC. Translation: CASSLARLAGRETQYF.